This TCR beta chain was found in a study of shared clonotypes between healthy human individuals. Study-level findings and limits: Naive CD4 clonotype sharing across several donors was about 5.3%.

The V end lost 4 bases, the J end lost 1 base, and 10 bases lay between the germline ends. Germline V gene lookup returns CDR1 PRHDT and CDR2 FYEKMQ (reference sequence). The CDR3 contains 14 residues. Measured with immunoSEQ multiplex PCR; TCRdb has only the in-frame clones, and not every one. There are around 2,000,000 clones in the sample; about 92% occur only once, and 1.5% to 2% lies in the top ten. Cells designated naive CD8 were CD45RO-negative and were positively selected for CCR7, with terminally differentiated effector memory CD45RA+ cells excluded. Worth noting for this clone: The antigen is undetermined.

The rearrangement uses TRBV13 and TRBJ2-5; a weak D match, TRBD1 (5 bases). The clonotype originates from a man aged 18 to 30 in good health. Some clones in this sample may be carry-over from other donors' samples. Sequencing used naive CD8+ T cells from PBMCs. The CDR3 bases are TGTGCCAGCAGCTCCAGACAGTCCCAAGAGACCCAGTACTTC. Translated, it gives CASSSRQSQETQYF.